This T cell receptor beta chain was recovered during a study of control samples from healthy donors and cancer patients. Sequencing used immunoSEQ multiplex PCR; TCRdb keeps in-frame clones, though not all of them. In the table there are 80,000 to 85,000 clones, 70% to 90% of which are singletons. CDR1 and CDR2 (germline): GTSNPN, SVGIG (reference sequence). The CDR3 extends over 15 amino acids. V lost 5 bases and J lost 2; bases outside the gene matches: 9. This TCR came from a woman between 45 and 65 years old in good health. Sequenced: blood. The chain has TRBV30 and TRBJ1-2; 9 nucleotides match TRBD1. The DNA for the CDR3 is TGTGCCTGGCGCGCACAGGGGGCTCTCAACTATGGCTACACCTTC. Its protein product is CAWRAQGALNYGYTF.